The T cell receptor beta chain under discussion was sequenced for a study of cytomegalovirus exposure and HLA in healthy donors. For the study at large: The same platform as the 650 to 700 first-cohort repertoires was used for the 100 to 150 validation repertoires, a later analysis reported.

On this clone: The antigen is not known.

V was trimmed by 4 bases and J by 4 bases, leaving 16 bases between them. The germline V gene has CDR1 SNHLY and CDR2 FYNNEI. The CDR3 totals 15 residues. The donors were members of the approximately 130-subject validation cohort (separate from the roughly 670-subject first cohort). Findings of the study overall: Cytomegalovirus-associated status was assigned to some 160 TCR beta chains.

Here immunoSEQ multiplex PCR was the method, and the copy in TCRdb shows in-frame clones only, minus some. The sample records under 150,000 clones, over 75% being singletons. Material for sequencing was PBMCs. V and J are TRBV2 and TRBJ1-2, with unresolved D. This clonotype was obtained from a woman younger than 35 in good health and CMV-seropositive. CDR3 residues: CASSAYRETAYGYTF. The CDR3 DNA is TGTGCCAGCAGTGCATATAGGGAGACCGCCTATGGCTACACCTTC. The complete variable domain, with remaining parts taken from reference TRBV2 and TRBJ1-2, reads EPEVTQTPSHQVTQMGQEVILRCVPISNHLYFYWYRQILGQKVEFLVSFYNNEISEKSEIFDDQFSVERPDGSNFTLKIRSTKLEDSAMYFCASSAYRETAYGYTFGSGTRLTVV.